This entry lists 17 T cell receptor beta chains sequenced from one sample in a study of T-cell reconstitution after alpha-beta-depleted transplantation in children. Researchers prepared the TCRbeta library using unique molecular identifiers, the study reports. TCRdb fed the PCR reads into MiXCR, producing one record per CDR3 protein. The data contain approximately 420,000 distinct CDR3 sequences, about a tenth of them singletons. Sequencing was performed on PBMCs from the stem cell graft donor, taken from the stem cell graft. Receptors were obtained from a human donor who donated a stem cell graft to a child with acute myeloid leukemia.

This clonotype appeared once. CDR3 in DNA: TGCGCCAGCAGCCAAGAGGAGGCCGGTGACTATGGCTACACCTTC. It specifies CASSQEEAGDYGYTF. The genes are TRBV4-1 and TRBJ1-2, with unresolved D. CDR1 MGHRA and CDR2 YSYEKL come from the germline V gene. Trimming pared 0 bases from V and 3 bases from J, leaving 11 bases between. CDR3 length: 15 amino acids.

This chain links TRBV19 with TRBJ2-1; a possible D gene is TRBD2 (6 bases). Germline V CDR1 and CDR2: LNHDA, SQIVND (reference sequence). Between the trimmed V and J ends, which lost 3 bases and 7 bases, there was a span of 7 bases. This CDR3 region has 12 residues. Written as DNA, the CDR3 is TGTGCCAGTAGTATGGGACTGAATGAGCAGTTCTTC. It specifies CASSMGLNEQFF.

There are a few counts of this clonotype. The V gene is TRBV5-1, the J gene TRBJ1-2; TRBD1 agrees at 7 bases. The germline CDR1 and CDR2 sequences are SGHRS and YFSETQ. With V trimmed by 4 bases and J by 2 bases, 11 bases remained unmatched. The CDR3 has 16 residues. Written as DNA, the CDR3 is TGCGCCAGCAGCCTCGGACAGGATAGGATGAACTATGGCTACACCTTC. Protein sequence: CASSLGQDRMNYGYTF.

This clonotype has a count of ten or more. The genes are TRBV19 and TRBJ2-1, with 11 bases aligning to TRBD2. This CDR3 spans 17 amino acids. CDR1 LNHDA and CDR2 SQIVND come from the germline V gene (reference sequence). The J segment lost 1 base and the V segment lost 1 base, leaving 3 bases of the junction unmatched. The CDR3, as DNA: TGTGCCAGTAGTATAGGTAGCGGGGGGGCATCCTACAATGAGCAGTTCTTC. This gives the protein CASSIGSGGASYNEQFF.

This clonotype was detected many times. The chain uses TRBV2 and TRBJ2-2, with 7 bases fitting TRBD2. V was clipped by 6 bases and J by 0 bases; unmatched bases: 4. CDR3 size: 15 residues. Per germline, CDR1 SNHLY and CDR2 FYNNEI. CDR3 DNA: TGTGCCAGCAGGGGAGGGCAGTCGAACACCGGGGAGCTGTTTTTT. Translating gives CASRGGQSNTGELFF.

This clonotype was seen a handful of times. The chain recombines TRBV12-3 or TRBV12-4 with TRBJ1-6; 11 bases map to TRBD1. V gave up 5 bases and J gave up 0 bases; unmatched junction bases: 6. This CDR3 comprises 18 residues. CDR3 in amino acids: CASSPTGTGGSYNSPLHF. The CDR3 bases are TGTGCCAGCAGTCCAACGGGGACAGGGGGCTCCTATAATTCACCCCTCCACTTT.

This clonotype was observed many times. The rearrangement links TRBV10-2 to TRBJ2-3, with D unclear. V lost 7 bases to trimming and J lost 1 base, with 9 bases between them. Germline assignment: CDR1 WSHSY and CDR2 SAAADI. The CDR3 spans 13 residues. This chain's CDR3 is CASILGGTDTQYF. As DNA, the CDR3 is TGCGCCAGCATTCTTGGGGGCACAGATACGCAGTATTTT.

In this sample, this clonotype turned up a few times. The chain links TRBV5-1 to TRBJ2-7; TRBD1 matches at 9 bases. The CDR3 runs to 15 residues. Per germline, CDR1 SGHRS and CDR2 YFSETQ. V shed 4 bases and J 0 bases; nucleotides not matched to a gene: 5. The CDR3 coding sequence is TGCGCCAGCAGCGCCGGGACAGGGATCTCCTACGAGCAGTACTTC. This codes for CASSAGTGISYEQYF. Variable domain in full (rest from reference TRBV5-1 and TRBJ2-7): KAGVTQTPRYLIKTRGQQVTLSCSPISGHRSVSWYQQTPGQGLQFLFEYFSETQRNKGNFPGRFSGRQFSNSRSEMNVSTLELGDSALYLCASSAGTGISYEQYFGPGTRLTVT.

This clonotype was picked up many times. V gene TRBV5-6 combines with J gene TRBJ2-2; weak D call: TRBD2 (6 bases). The length of the CDR3 is 14 residues. V was pared by 6 bases and J by 0 bases, with 9 bases between. Germline V gives CDR1 SGHDT, CDR2 YYEEEE. Written as DNA, the CDR3 is TGTGCCAGCACCCGCGGGGCGAACACCGGGGAGCTGTTTTTT. This sequence encodes CASTRGANTGELFF.

This chain joins TRBV20-1 and TRBJ1-2; D unclear. With 0 bases removed from V and 6 bases from J, the gap between germline ends came to 11 bases. CDR3 size: 13 residues. CDR1 and CDR2 from the germline V gene are DFQATT and SNEGSKA (reference sequence). The CDR3 sequence: CSARDILLDGYTF. In DNA form, the CDR3 reads TGCAGTGCTAGAGATATCCTACTGGATGGCTACACCTTC.

Ten or more counts support this clonotype. This chain links TRBV29-1 with TRBJ2-2; TRBD2 is a possible D gene (5 bases). Deletions cut 4 bases from V and 4 bases from J, with 10 bases between. Germline values: CDR1 SQVTM, CDR2 ANQGSEA. CDR3 length: 13 amino acids. The CDR3 spells CSVAEVATGELFF. The CDR3 DNA is TGCAGCGTTGCGGAGGTTGCCACCGGGGAGCTGTTTTTT.

This clonotype came up a few times. The CDR3 DNA is TGCAGCGTTGAGAAGGGCCCCTACAATGAGCAGTTCTTC. Translating gives CSVEKGPYNEQFF. This sequence joins TRBV29-1 and TRBJ2-1; D uncertain. Germline lookup yields CDR1 SQVTM and CDR2 ANQGSEA. The V and J ends lost 3 bases and 2 bases respectively, with 8 bases between them. The CDR3 has 13 residues.

This clonotype was detected only a few times. V usage is TRBV6-2 or TRBV6-3 and J usage is TRBJ2-1, with TRBD1 matching 10 bases. This CDR3 comprises 15 residues. After removal of 1 base from V and 6 bases from J, the junction contained 3 bases not matched to a gene. Looked up from germline, CDR1 is MNHEY and CDR2 is SVGEGT. CDR3 DNA sequence: TGTGCCAGCAGTTACTGGGACAGGGGTTTCAATGAGCAGTTCTTC. Translating it yields CASSYWDRGFNEQFF.

V usage is TRBV20-1 and J usage is TRBJ2-7; D may be TRBD1 (6 bases). CDR3 length: 13 amino acids. The germline V and J ends were trimmed by 4 bases and 2 bases, with 12 bases remaining between them. Germline CDR1 is DFQATT and CDR2 is SNEGSKA (reference sequence). The CDR3 loop reads CSAMNRQAYEQYF. The CDR3, as DNA: TGCAGTGCTATGAATCGACAGGCCTACGAGCAGTACTTC.

This clonotype was detected only a few times. The CDR3 reads CSARVGGGDSTDTQYF. CDR3 coding DNA: TGCAGTGCTAGAGTGGGCGGGGGAGATAGCACAGATACGCAGTATTTT. The chain links TRBV20-1 to TRBJ2-3; 7 nucleotides line up with TRBD2. Per the germline V gene, CDR1 is DFQATT and CDR2 is SNEGSKA (reference sequence). With V trimmed by 1 base and J by 0 bases, 7 bases remained unmatched. This CDR3 comprises 16 residues.

This clonotype was observed a few times. J is TRBJ2-7 and V is TRBV12-3 or TRBV12-4, with TRBD1 matching over 8 bases. J lost 7 bases, V lost 6 bases, and 11 bases had no gene match. The CDR3 has 14 residues. CDR3 sequence (DNA): TGTGCCAGCAGGTTAACGGGACAGGTGGCTGAGCAGTACTTC. Translating it yields CASRLTGQVAEQYF.

This clonotype turned up a few times. The chain recombines TRBV5-1 with TRBJ2-1; a weak D match, TRBD2 (8 bases). The V and J ends lost 1 base and 8 bases respectively, with 25 bases between them. Germline CDR1 and CDR2: SGHRS and YFSETQ. CDR3 length: 18 amino acids. CDR3 nucleotides: TGCGCCAGCAGCTTGTGGGGGGACAGAGCTAGCGGGTCGGATGAGCAGTTCTTC. Protein: CASSLWGDRASGSDEQFF.